This TCR beta chain was sequenced for a study of T cell responses to AZD1222 COVID-19 vaccine. The germline gives CDR1 LNHDA, CDR2 SQIVND (reference sequence). This CDR3 has 15 residues. Between the trimmed V and J ends, which lost 7 bases and 7 bases, there was a span of 19 bases. General observations from the study: Nearly half of spike-specific TCRs reportedly go after variant regions that carry no mutations.

Assay: immunoSEQ multiplex PCR; the TCRdb copy retains only in-frame clones and omits some. This table holds about 66,000 clones, 70% to 80% found once. To note about this clone: No antigen is known for it.

The rearrangement uses TRBV19 and TRBJ2-2, with D maybe TRBD2 (6 bases). This TCR came from an adult who received the AZD1222 COVID-19 vaccine. The source material was peripheral blood, sampled 28 days after the second AZD1222 dose. The CDR3 sequence: CASNSRPQGGGELFF. DNA for the CDR3: TGTGCCAGTAACTCAAGGCCCCAGGGAGGCGGGGAGCTGTTTTTT.